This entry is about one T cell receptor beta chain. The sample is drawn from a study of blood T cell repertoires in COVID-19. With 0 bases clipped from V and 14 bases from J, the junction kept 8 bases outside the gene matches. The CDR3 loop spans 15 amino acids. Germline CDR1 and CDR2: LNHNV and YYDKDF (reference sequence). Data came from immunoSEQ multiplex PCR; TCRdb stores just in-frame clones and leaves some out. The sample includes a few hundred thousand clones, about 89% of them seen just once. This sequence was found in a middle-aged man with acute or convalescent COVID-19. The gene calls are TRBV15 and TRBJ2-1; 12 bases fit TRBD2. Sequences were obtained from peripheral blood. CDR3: CATSRELAGGPWEFF. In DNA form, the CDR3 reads TGTGCCACCAGCAGAGAACTAGCGGGGGGCCCCTGGGAGTTCTTC.